The 18 T cell receptor beta chains reported below all come from one sample, sequenced in a study of T cell responses to AZD1222 COVID-19 vaccine. Only in-frame clones appear in the TCRdb table, and some are missing; sequencing was by immunoSEQ multiplex PCR. The profile shows over 90,000 clones, 86% of them singletons. The specimen comprised peripheral blood, sampled on day 0 of AZD1222 vaccination. The receptors come from an adult in good health.

The J gene is TRBJ2-4, the V gene TRBV9; 7 bases are shared with TRBD1. Germline V gene data show CDR1 as SGDLS and CDR2 as YYNGEE. The trim removed 0 bases at V and 9 bases at J, leaving 12 bases unmatched. The CDR3 is 16 residues long. CDR3 residues: CASSVGAEGASGIQYF. The CDR3 region has the DNA TGTGCCAGCAGCGTAGGGGCAGAGGGGGCGTCTGGCATTCAGTACTTC.

The chain joins TRBV27 to TRBJ1-4; no definite D call. Germline loops: CDR1 MNHEY, CDR2 SMNVEV (reference sequence). The CDR3 loop spans 15 amino acids. The V and J ends lost 0 bases and 7 bases respectively, with 12 bases between them. The CDR3 DNA sequence: TGTGCCAGCAGTTTATCCCGTCGAGGAGGTGAAAAACTGTTTTTT. Protein: CASSLSRRGGEKLFF.

Comment on this clone: The same CDR3 also results from other DNA sequences found in this sample. This rearrangement joins TRBV6-2 or TRBV6-3 to TRBJ2-7; TRBD1 matches at 11 bases. Per germline, CDR1 MNHEY and CDR2 SVGEGT. CDR3 length: 14 amino acids. The junction had 4 bases not matched to a gene; V was cut back by 3 bases and J by 6 bases. CDR3 bases: TGTGCCAGCAGTTATGTGGACAGGGGGCGCGAGCAGTACTTC. Protein product: CASSYVDRGREQYF.

To note about this clone: The same CDR3 is also encoded by other DNA sequences in this sample. The V and J genes are TRBV5-1 and TRBJ2-5; D perhaps matches TRBD1 (6 bases). Trimming took 3 bases from V and 2 from J, leaving 11 bases between them. The CDR3 is made up of 14 amino acids. Germline values: CDR1 SGHRS, CDR2 YFSETQ. The CDR3 nucleotides read TGCGCCAGCAGCTCCGGACAGCTACAAGAGACCCAGTACTTC. It yields the protein CASSSGQLQETQYF.

This clone was recorded once. The rearrangement uses TRBV4-3 and TRBJ2-4; TRBD2 is a possible D gene (6 bases). The CDR3 is made up of 17 amino acids. Trimming stripped 5 bases from V and 3 bases from J, with 20 bases between. Germline CDR1 reads LGHNA; CDR2 reads YSLEER. CDR3 region: CASSNAAGIGDKNIQYF. The CDR3 region has the DNA TGCGCCAGCAGCAACGCTGCGGGGATTGGTGACAAAAACATTCAGTACTTC.

This sequence joins TRBV6-2 or TRBV6-3 and TRBJ1-2; no clear D. V lost 6 bases and J lost 6, with 14 bases in between. The CDR3 length is 13 residues. Germline loops: CDR1 MNHEY, CDR2 SVGEGT. CDR3 coding DNA: TGTGCCAGCAGCAAGTGGAGGGAGGATGGCTACACCTTC. This codes for CASSKWREDGYTF.

The rearrangement uses TRBV10-3 and TRBJ1-3; 8 bases are a match to TRBD1. In germline, CDR1 is ENHRY, CDR2 SYGVKD. V shed 4 bases and J 0 bases; nucleotides not matched to a gene: 2. This CDR3 contains 15 residues. Here the CDR3 DNA reads TGTGCCATCAGTGGACAGGGGAGCTCTGGAAACACCATATATTTT. Translating it yields CAISGQGSSGNTIYF.

V and J are TRBV27 and TRBJ2-7; perhaps TRBD1 as D (6 bases). This CDR3 contains 15 residues. Trimming left V 5 bases short and J 3 bases short, with 17 bases between. Per germline, CDR1 MNHEY and CDR2 SMNVEV (reference sequence). This CDR3 is CASSPRLLGGYEQYF. The DNA for the CDR3 is TGTGCCAGCAGTCCCCGCTTATTAGGGGGCTACGAGCAGTACTTC.

In its sample, this clone was seen once. This sequence joins TRBV28 and TRBJ1-2, with D possibly TRBD1 on 5 matching bases. Trimming pared 4 bases from V and 0 bases from J, leaving 12 bases between. CDR3 length: 15 amino acids. Germline V lookup: CDR1 MDHEN, CDR2 SYDVKM. This CDR3 is CASSSSGSPNYGYTF. DNA of the CDR3: TGTGCCAGCAGTTCTTCAGGGAGCCCTAACTATGGCTACACCTTC.

The chain employs TRBV5-6 and TRBJ2-3; 10 positions match TRBD1. The trim removed 3 bases at V and 3 bases at J, leaving 4 bases unmatched. Germline assignment: CDR1 SGHDT and CDR2 YYEEEE. The CDR3 is 15 residues long. The chain's CDR3 is CASSWGQGITDTQYF. The CDR3 DNA is TGTGCCAGCAGCTGGGGACAGGGGATTACAGATACGCAGTATTTT.

This clone appeared a single time. This sequence joins TRBV28 and TRBJ1-2; tentative D call: TRBD1 (5 bases). The CDR3 covers 14 residues. Trimming took 2 bases from V and 3 from J, leaving 10 bases between them. Germline CDR1 and CDR2: MDHEN and SYDVKM. CDR3 DNA: TGTGCCAGCAGTTTAGTCGGCAGGGACTATGGCTACACCTTC. It codes for CASSLVGRDYGYTF.

The chain carries TRBV7-2 and TRBJ1-3, with D perhaps matching TRBD1 (5 bases). Trimming cost V 3 bases and J 4 bases, with 16 bases left between them. Per the germline V gene, CDR1 is SGHTA and CDR2 is FQGNSA. This CDR3 has 16 residues. CDR3 nucleotides: TGTGCCAGCAGCTTGGTGCTAGGGGCGGCCGGAAACACCATATATTTT. Its protein product is CASSLVLGAAGNTIYF. The complete variable domain, with remaining parts taken from reference TRBV7-2 and TRBJ1-3, reads GAGVSQSPSNKVTEKGKDVELRCDPISGHTALYWYRQSLGQGLEFLIYFQGNSAPDKSGLPSDRFSAERTGGSVSTLTIQRTQQEDSAVYLCASSLVLGAAGNTIYFGEGSWLTVV.

The chain is built from TRBV6-1 and TRBJ1-1; a weak D match, TRBD1 (5 bases). Germline V CDR1 and CDR2: MNHNS, SASEGT. Trimming removed 0 bases from V and 11 bases from J, with 13 bases in between. The CDR3 totals 13 residues. The DNA for the CDR3 is TGTGCCAGCAGTGAAGCGGGGCCCCGGTTGGCTTTCTTT. Protein: CASSEAGPRLAFF.

CDR3 nucleotides: TGTGCCTGGAGCGAACCCGGGACTAAAGTTCTCTACGAGCAGTACTTC. This sequence encodes CAWSEPGTKVLYEQYF. The chain uses TRBV30 and TRBJ2-7; TRBD2 aligns across 7 bases. This CDR3 comprises 16 residues. The V and J ends lost 3 bases and 3 bases, in that order; junction bases with no gene match: 14. Germline V lookup: CDR1 GTSNPN, CDR2 SVGIG (reference sequence).

This chain links TRBV9 with TRBJ2-7; 11 bases agree with TRBD2. V was clipped by 4 bases and J by 1 base; unmatched bases: 4. The CDR3 extends over 15 amino acids. CDR1 is SGDLS, CDR2 YYNGEE, per germline. The DNA for the CDR3 is TGTGCCAGCAGCCCTCGACTAGCGGGATCCTACGAGCAGTACTTC. Amino acid sequence: CASSPRLAGSYEQYF.

This chain connects TRBV7-8 to TRBJ1-5; D uncertain. Trimming cost V 2 bases and J 0 bases, with 5 bases left between them. Per germline, CDR1 SGHVS and CDR2 FQNEAQ. This CDR3 contains 14 residues. CDR3 nucleotide sequence: TGTGCCAGCAGCTTATATTCTAGCAATCAGCCCCAGCATTTT. The encoded protein is CASSLYSSNQPQHF.

The V and J genes are TRBV27 and TRBJ2-3; D is uncertain. The CDR3 is 14 amino acids. The V and J ends lost 2 bases and 1 base respectively, with 7 bases between them. CDR1 and CDR2 from the germline V gene are MNHEY and SMNVEV (reference sequence). Here the CDR3 DNA reads TGTGCCAGCAGTTTACGGAGAGGCACAGATACGCAGTATTTT. This gives the protein CASSLRRGTDTQYF.

CDR3 residues: CASSSGQGQNTEAFF. DNA of the CDR3: TGTGCCAGTAGTTCCGGACAGGGCCAGAACACTGAAGCTTTCTTT. The chain combines TRBV19 with TRBJ1-1, with 8 nucleotides matching TRBD1. Trimming at V came to 5 bases and at J to 1 base, leaving 6 bases not matched to a gene. Looked up from germline, CDR1 is LNHDA and CDR2 is SQIVND (reference sequence). There are 15 residues in the CDR3. The full variable domain, completed using reference TRBV19 and TRBJ1-1, is DGGITQSPKYLFRKEGQNVTLSCEQNLNHDAMYWYRQDPGQGLRLIYYSQIVNDFQKGDIAEGYSVSREKKESFPLTVTSAQKNPTAFYLCASSSGQGQNTEAFFGQGTRLTVV.